The rows below give T cell receptor beta chains drawn from one sample of a study of T cells in Graves' hyperthyroidism and ophthalmopathy. TCRdb used MiXCR to reprocess the multiplex PCR reads, holding one entry per CDR3 protein. The sample has around 760,000 distinct CDR3 sequences; roughly 32% are singletons. The specimen was blood. The receptors come from a woman between 40 and 55 years old with Graves' hyperthyroidism. CDR3s include the opening cysteine and the closing phenylalanine or tryptophan. A D gene is named only where the DNA matches it firmly. Expanded clones are given a class, and other clones once, few, many or no size at all.

d_call	v_call	clone_size	j_call	cdr3_aa	cdr3_nt
.	TRBV29-1	.	TRBJ1-1	CSLGGNTEAFF	TGCAGCTTGGGGGGGAACACTGAAGCTTTCTTT
.	TRBV10-3	.	TRBJ1-1	CAIRPNRERGNTEAFF	TGTGCCATCAGACCGAACAGGGAGAGGGGGAACACTGAAGCTTTCTTT
.	TRBV19	.	TRBJ2-5	CASTLTGTGETQYF	TGTGCCAGTACTCTTACAGGGACGGGTGAGACCCAGTACTTC
TRBD2	TRBV7-2	few	TRBJ2-7	CASSQRSGGGYEQYF	TGCGCCAGCAGCCAACGTTCTGGCGGGGGCTACGAGCAGTACTTC
.	TRBV7-9	many	TRBJ2-7	CASSSPVVQEEQYF	TGTGCCAGCAGCTCCCCAGTGGTCCAGGAGGAGCAGTACTTC
.	TRBV7-9	few	TRBJ1-2	CASSLVDYGHTF	TGTGCCAGCAGTCTTGTGGACTATGGCCACACCTTC
TRBD1	TRBV25-1	many	TRBJ2-5	CASSQQGGMGETQYF	TGTGCCAGCAGTCAACAGGGGGGCATGGGAGAGACCCAGTACTTC
.	TRBV20-1	.	TRBJ2-1	CSARDWDPPLGEQFF	TGCAGTGCTAGAGATTGGGACCCCCCCTTAGGGGAGCAGTTCTTC
.	TRBV20-1	many	TRBJ1-6	CSAPSGTSRPNSPLHF	TGCAGTGCCCCCTCGGGGACAAGCAGACCGAATTCACCCCTCCACTTT
.	TRBV29-1	.	TRBJ1-1	CSYSYRETEAFF	TGCAGTTACTCGTACAGGGAAACTGAAGCTTTCTTT
TRBD2	TRBV3-1	few	TRBJ2-7	CASTPAGRYEQYF	TGTGCCAGCACTCCAGCGGGACGGTACGAGCAGTACTTC
.	TRBV2	.	TRBJ1-5	CASNSVSNQPQHF	TGTGCCAGTAATTCGGTGAGCAATCAGCCCCAGCATTTT
.	TRBV19	.	TRBJ1-3	CASSISVGRSSGNTIYF	TGTGCCAGTAGTATCTCAGTGGGACGGAGCTCTGGAAACACCATATATTTT
.	TRBV11-2	.	TRBJ2-3	CASSFRGRGGDTQYF	TGTGCCAGCAGCTTCAGGGGGAGGGGAGGAGATACGCAGTATTTT
TRBD1	TRBV24-1	.	TRBJ2-5	CATSVEGAGETQYF	TGTGCCACCAGTGTCGAGGGGGCAGGAGAGACCCAGTACTTC
.	TRBV4-2	.	TRBJ1-2	CASNPLSGEDNYGYTF	TGTGCCAGCAACCCTTTGTCAGGGGAGGATAACTATGGCTACACCTTC
.	TRBV20-1	.	TRBJ1-2	CSARPAAGAYTF	TGCAGTGCTAGGCCGGCGGCGGGGGCTTACACCTTC
.	TRBV6-5	.	TRBJ2-3	CASSLLTDTQYF	TGTGCCAGCAGTCTCCTTACAGATACGCAGTATTTT
.	TRBV12-3/TRBV12-4	.	TRBJ1-1	CASTLGENTEAFF	TGTGCCAGCACCCTTGGGGAGAACACTGAAGCTTTCTTT
.	TRBV7-3	.	TRBJ2-2	CASSSSPANTEELFF	TGTGCTAGCAGCTCTAGCCCAGCGAACACCGAGGAGCTGTTTTTT
TRBD2	TRBV2	.	TRBJ2-1	CASSVGSGSASYNEQFF	TGTGCCAGCAGTGTTGGTAGCGGGAGTGCGTCCTACAATGAGCAGTTCTTC
.	TRBV7-9	once	TRBJ2-2	CASSLVGTGEPFF	TGTGCCAGCAGCTTAGTTGGCACCGGGGAGCCGTTTTTT
TRBD1	TRBV6-1	many	TRBJ1-1	CASTTGLNTEAFF	TGTGCCAGCACGACAGGGTTGAACACTGAAGCTTTCTTT
.	TRBV6-6	.	TRBJ2-5	CASSYEGPLMVETQYF	TGTGCCAGCAGTTACGAGGGTCCCCTTATGGTGGAGACCCAGTACTTC
.	TRBV6-2/TRBV6-3	many	TRBJ1-6	CASTQPTSGGSPLHF	TGTGCCAGCACCCAGCCTACGAGTGGAGGGTCACCCCTCCACTTT
.	TRBV19	many	TRBJ1-2	CASSINRPEIYGYTF	TGTGCCAGTAGTATAAACCGCCCCGAGATCTATGGCTACACCTTC
TRBD2	TRBV7-9	.	TRBJ2-5	CASSIGGLAGKETQYF	TGTGCCAGTAGTATTGGAGGGCTAGCGGGGAAAGAGACCCAGTACTTC
TRBD2	TRBV7-2	many	TRBJ2-5	CASSPRLAAQETQYF	TGTGCCAGCAGCCCGAGACTAGCGGCTCAAGAGACCCAGTACTTC
.	TRBV20-1	.	TRBJ1-1	CSAGGKLGGTEAFF	TGCAGTGCGGGGGGTAAACTAGGGGGCACTGAAGCTTTCTTT
.	TRBV7-9	many	TRBJ2-2	CASSSSTGELFF	TGTGCCAGCAGCTCGTCCACCGGGGAGCTGTTTTTT
TRBD1	TRBV7-9	.	TRBJ1-2	CASSLGGQPDGYTF	TGTGCCAGCAGCTTAGGGGGACAGCCGGATGGCTACACCTTC
TRBD1	TRBV4-3	few	TRBJ1-2	CASSQERDRNYGYTF	TGCGCCAGCAGCCAAGAGCGGGACAGGAATTATGGCTACACCTTC
TRBD1	TRBV20-1	few	TRBJ2-7	CSASTGTGGAGTSYEQYF	TGCAGTGCTAGTACCGGGACAGGGGGCGCGGGAACCTCCTACGAGCAGTACTTC
.	TRBV11-2	many	TRBJ2-5	CASSLNSETQYF	TGTGCCAGCAGCTTAAATTCTGAGACCCAGTACTTC
.	TRBV19	.	TRBJ1-2	CASSLLYSGTVDYGYTF	TGTGCCAGTAGTCTACTCTATTCCGGGACGGTGGACTATGGCTACACCTTC
.	TRBV20-1	many	TRBJ1-1	CSARTLTGNTEAFF	TGCAGTGCTAGAACTTTAACAGGGAACACTGAAGCTTTCTTT
.	TRBV29-1	.	TRBJ1-5	CSVSRDLDQPQHF	TGCAGCGTTTCCAGGGACCTTGACCAGCCCCAGCATTTT
TRBD2	TRBV7-6	.	TRBJ2-7	CASSEGSGTVSYEQYF	TGTGCCAGCAGCGAGGGTAGCGGGACCGTCTCCTACGAGCAGTACTTC
.	TRBV5-1	.	TRBJ1-3	CASRPTSGNTIYF	TGCGCCAGCCGACCCACCTCTGGAAACACCATATATTTT
.	TRBV29-1	.	TRBJ1-1	CSVDWGFKTEAFF	TGCAGCGTTGATTGGGGATTTAAAACTGAAGCTTTCTTT
.	TRBV19	.	TRBJ1-1	CASSIVPAGNTEAFF	TGTGCCAGTAGTATAGTCCCGGCAGGGAACACTGAAGCTTTCTTT
TRBD1	TRBV7-2	many	TRBJ2-7	CASSAGTGSYEQYF	TGTGCCAGCAGTGCCGGGACAGGGTCCTACGAGCAGTACTTC
.	TRBV6-4	many	TRBJ2-6	CASSQDNSGANVLTF	TGTGCCAGCAGTCAAGACAACTCTGGGGCCAACGTCCTGACTTTC
.	TRBV6-4	few	TRBJ1-2	CASSEFRYGYTF	TGTGCCAGCAGTGAATTTCGTTATGGCTACACCTTC
TRBD2	TRBV20-1	few	TRBJ2-2	CSATGLANTGELFF	TGCAGTGCTACGGGACTAGCGAACACCGGGGAGCTGTTTTTT
TRBD1	TRBV11-2	.	TRBJ1-3	CAWSVRTGGDTIYF	TGTGCCTGGAGTGTCAGGACAGGGGGGGACACCATATATTTT
.	TRBV10-3	many	TRBJ2-6	CASREGAAGANVLTF	TGTGCCAGCAGGGAGGGGGCGGCTGGGGCCAACGTCCTGACTTTC
.	TRBV6-5	many	TRBJ1-5	CASSEEGEGQHF	TGTGCCAGCAGTGAAGAGGGGGAGGGCCAGCATTTT
.	TRBV10-3	.	TRBJ1-4	CAISVGVGEKLFF	TGTGCCATCAGTGTTGGGGTGGGAGAAAAACTGTTTTTT
.	TRBV3-1	many	TRBJ1-4	CASSQAGEKLFF	TGTGCCAGCAGCCAAGCTGGCGAAAAACTGTTTTTT
.	TRBV7-9	many	TRBJ1-4	CASSFDGGALFF	TGTGCCAGCAGCTTTGACGGGGGCGCACTGTTTTTT
.	TRBV6-5	.	TRBJ1-1	CASSGGFGGTEAFF	TGTGCCAGCAGTGGCGGCTTCGGGGGCACTGAAGCTTTCTTT
TRBD1	TRBV5-6	few	TRBJ1-2	CASSVQGAYYGYTF	TGTGCCAGCAGCGTCCAGGGGGCTTACTATGGCTACACCTTC